Below, 17 T cell receptor beta chains from the same sample are listed, as sequenced in a study of T cells after yellow fever vaccination. A single record per CDR3 protein comes from TCRdb applying MiXCR to the 5' RACE reads. Found here are approximately 340,000 distinct CDR3 sequences, about 8.7% of them singletons; the top ten hold about 20%. Sequencing was performed on PBMCs, taken on the day of the first yellow fever vaccination. The receptors derive from a man younger than 30 who received the YFV17D yellow fever vaccine.

V is TRBV27 and J is TRBJ2-3; 12 bases match TRBD2. Germline V gene sequence: CDR1 MNHEY, CDR2 SMNVEV (reference sequence). The CDR3 spans 15 residues. Trimming cost V 3 bases and J 6 bases; bases outside gene matches: 4. DNA for the CDR3: TGTGCCAGCAGTTTCTCGGGACTAGCGGGCGATACGCAGTATTTT. Translating it yields CASSFSGLAGDTQYF.

This rearrangement joins TRBV18 to TRBJ1-5; D may be TRBD1 (6 bases). The CDR3 is made up of 14 amino acids. From germline, CDR1 is KGHSH and CDR2 LQKENI. The V end lost 5 bases, the J end lost 3 bases, and 11 bases lay between the germline ends. The DNA of the CDR3 is TGTGCCAGCTCAGGACAGAGATCCAATCAGCCCCAGCATTTT. Translation: CASSGQRSNQPQHF.

This clonotype turned up a few times. The chain has TRBV4-2 and TRBJ2-6; TRBD1 matches 10 bases. The CDR3 runs to 22 residues. CDR1 and CDR2 (germline): LGHNA, YNFKEQ. Trimming cost V 4 bases and J 1 base; bases outside gene matches: 19. The DNA of the CDR3 is TGTGCCAGCAGCCGGGGGGACCGGGACAGGGGTCTGCATTTGTCTGGGGCCAACGTCCTGACTTTC. Its protein is CASSRGDRDRGLHLSGANVLTF.

This clonotype was counted only a few times. The chain joins TRBV18 to TRBJ2-7; TRBD1 agrees at 10 bases. The CDR3 is made up of 16 amino acids. The germline CDR1 and CDR2 sequences are KGHSH and LQKENI. J was trimmed by 3 bases and V by 1 base; bases with no gene match: 6. CDR3 amino acids: CASSPLYGQGVYEQYF. The CDR3 DNA reads TGTGCCAGCTCACCACTGTACGGACAGGGGGTCTACGAGCAGTACTTC.

V is TRBV4-1 and J is TRBJ1-5; a possible D gene is TRBD1 (6 bases). Germline values: CDR1 MGHRA, CDR2 YSYEKL. Deletions cut 3 bases from V and 1 base from J, with 10 bases between. This CDR3 has 15 amino acids. CDR3 in DNA: TGCGCCAGCAGCCATCGGACAGTGAGCAATCAGCCCCAGCATTTT. Its translation: CASSHRTVSNQPQHF.

The chain has TRBV3-1 and TRBJ2-3; D is undetermined. Trimming stripped 4 bases from V and 6 bases from J, with 8 bases between. Germline assignment: CDR1 LGHDT and CDR2 YNNKEL (reference sequence). The CDR3 is made up of 12 amino acids. The chain's CDR3 is CASSLAHDTQYF. The CDR3 nucleotides read TGTGCCAGCAGCCTTGCCCACGATACGCAGTATTTT.

The chain combines TRBV6-1 with TRBJ2-7, with a weak D call TRBD1 (6 bases). Trimming took 2 bases from V and 4 from J, leaving 15 bases between them. The length of the CDR3 is 15 residues. From germline, CDR1 is MNHNS and CDR2 SASEGT. As DNA, the CDR3 is TGTGCCAGCAGTGAACTAGCCAGGGGCGGTTACGAGCAGTACTTC. It codes for CASSELARGGYEQYF.

This clonotype showed up just a few times. The genes are TRBV5-6 and TRBJ1-6, with D unresolved. CDR1 SGHDT and CDR2 YYEEEE come from the germline V gene. This CDR3 has 16 residues. The V and J ends lost 1 base and 8 bases respectively, with 16 bases between them. In nucleotides, the CDR3 is TGTGCCAGCAGCTTGACTCCGGGATTGATTGATTCACCCCTCCACTTT. Its translation: CASSLTPGLIDSPLHF.

This clonotype was seen ten or more times. Here the CDR3 reads CASSQDAGTAVKLFF. CDR3 DNA sequence: TGCGCCAGCAGCCAAGACGCCGGGACCGCCGTGAAACTGTTTTTT. The J gene is TRBJ1-4, the V gene TRBV4-1, with D possibly being TRBD1 (5 bases). This CDR3 has 15 amino acids. Between the trimmed V and J ends, which lost 0 bases and 11 bases, there was a span of 16 bases. Per the germline V gene, CDR1 is MGHRA and CDR2 is YSYEKL.

This clonotype was recorded a few times. The genes are TRBV6-1 and TRBJ2-3; 7 bases are a match to TRBD1. The CDR3 is made up of 15 amino acids. After removal of 5 bases from V and 3 bases from J, the junction contained 8 bases not matched to a gene. Germline V gene data show CDR1 as MNHNS and CDR2 as SASEGT. The CDR3 here is CASSLRGSSTDTQYF. DNA of the CDR3: TGTGCCAGCAGTCTCAGGGGGTCAAGTACAGATACGCAGTATTTT.

In its sample, this clonotype was seen a few times. The chain links TRBV20-1 to TRBJ2-1, with 10 positions matching TRBD2. The ends lost 2 bases at V and 9 bases at J; junction bases unmatched: 7. CDR3 length: 14 amino acids. Germline values: CDR1 DFQATT, CDR2 SNEGSKA (reference sequence). The CDR3 DNA reads TGCAGTGCTAGAAAAGCGGGGGGGCCGGGTGAGCAGTTCTTC. Its protein product is CSARKAGGPGEQFF.

The rearrangement links TRBV28 to TRBJ2-5, with TRBD1 identical over 9 bases. V lost 3 bases and J lost 4; bases outside the gene matches: 9. From germline, CDR1 is MDHEN and CDR2 SYDVKM. The CDR3 consists of 16 residues. DNA of the CDR3: TGTGCCAGCAGTTTGATCGGACAGGGGCTAGGAGAGACCCAGTACTTC. This codes for CASSLIGQGLGETQYF. Full variable domain (remainder filled in from reference TRBV28 and TRBJ2-5): DVKVTQSSRYLVKRTGEKVFLECVQDMDHENMFWYRQDPGLGLRLIYFSYDVKMKEKGDIPEGYSVSREKKERFSLILESASTNQTSMYLCASSLIGQGLGETQYFGPGTRLLVL.

Concerning this clonotype itself: A read error may be the cause here, since a much bigger clone is one base away. J is TRBJ2-1 and V is TRBV5-1, with 10 positions matching TRBD1. CDR3 length: 16 residues. The V gene's germline CDR1 is SGHRS and CDR2 YFSETQ. The CDR3 DNA is TGCGCCAGCAGCTTGGGGGGGACAGGGGCCCGCTATGAGCAGCTCTTC. It yields the protein CASSLGGTGARYEQLF.

This clonotype turned up a few times. The chain employs TRBV5-4 and TRBJ1-2; a possible D gene is TRBD1 (6 bases). V lost 4 bases to trimming and J lost 2 bases, with 15 bases between them. The CDR3 covers 15 residues. In germline, CDR1 is SGHNT, CDR2 YYREEE (reference sequence). DNA of the CDR3: TGTGCCAGCAGCGATTCCGGGACATTCAACTATGGCTACACCTTC. This codes for CASSDSGTFNYGYTF.

The table lists this clonotype with a few counts. The CDR3: CASSPQGVKGGLGTGELFF. As DNA, the CDR3 is TGCGCCAGCAGCCCCCAAGGCGTTAAGGGGGGATTAGGCACCGGGGAGCTGTTTTTT. This sequence joins TRBV4-1 and TRBJ2-2; D could derive from TRBD1 or TRBD2 (6 bases each). The V gene lost 4 bases and the J gene lost 4 bases, with 25 bases spanning the gap. This CDR3 is built from 19 residues. Germline CDR1 MGHRA, CDR2 YSYEKL.

The chain couples TRBV25-1 to TRBJ2-2, with 9 bases aligning to TRBD1. V lost 5 bases, J lost 5 bases, and 6 bases stayed unmatched. This CDR3 is built from 15 residues. Germline CDR1 reads MGHDK; CDR2 reads SYGVNS. The CDR3 DNA reads as TGTGCCAGCAGTAGCCGGGACAGGGAAACCGGGGAGCTGTTTTTT. Its protein is CASSSRDRETGELFF.

J is TRBJ1-2 and V is TRBV4-2; D may be TRBD1 (5 bases). This CDR3 is 14 amino acids long. Germline values: CDR1 LGHNA, CDR2 YNFKEQ. Trimming took off 0 bases at V and 5 bases at J, with 10 bases between the two ends. The CDR3 DNA reads as TGTGCCAGCAGCCAAGATTTTGCAGGGTATGGCTACACCTTC. Translation: CASSQDFAGYGYTF.